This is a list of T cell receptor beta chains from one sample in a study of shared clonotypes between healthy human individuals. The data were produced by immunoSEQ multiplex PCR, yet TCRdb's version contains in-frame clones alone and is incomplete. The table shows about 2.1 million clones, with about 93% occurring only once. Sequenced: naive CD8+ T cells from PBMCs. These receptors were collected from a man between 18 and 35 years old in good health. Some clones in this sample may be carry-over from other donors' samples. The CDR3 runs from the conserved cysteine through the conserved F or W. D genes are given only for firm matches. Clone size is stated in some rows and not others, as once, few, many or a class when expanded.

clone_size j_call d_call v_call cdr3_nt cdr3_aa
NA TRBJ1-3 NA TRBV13 TGTGCCAGCAGCCCTACAGCGAGCTCTGGAAACACCATATATTTT CASSPTASSGNTIYF
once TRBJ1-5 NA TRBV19 TGTGCCAGTAGTATAGGGCCCAGGGTATTCAATCAGCCCCAGCATTTT CASSIGPRVFNQPQHF
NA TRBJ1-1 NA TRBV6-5 TGTGCCAGCAGTTACGGCGGGGACACTGAAGCTTTCTTT CASSYGGDTEAFF
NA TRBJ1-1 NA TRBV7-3 TGTGCCAGCTCCGACGGACTGAACACTGAAGCTTTCTTT CASSDGLNTEAFF
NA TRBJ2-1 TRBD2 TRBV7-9 TGTGCCAGCAGCTCCCTAACTAGCGGGGATTACAATGAGCAGTTCTTC CASSSLTSGDYNEQFF
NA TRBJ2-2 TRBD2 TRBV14 TGTGCCAGCAGCCCTACTAGCGGGGCAGGGTCGGAAATATTCACCGGGGAGCTGTTTTTT CASSPTSGAGSEIFTGELFF
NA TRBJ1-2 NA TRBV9 TGTGCCAGCAGCGTAGGACAGGAACTTAACTATGGCTACACCTTC CASSVGQELNYGYTF
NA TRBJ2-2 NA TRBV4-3 TGCGCCAGCAGCCCCGGGACGGCTGCGAACACCGGGGAGCTGTTTTTT CASSPGTAANTGELFF
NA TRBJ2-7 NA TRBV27 TGTGCCAGCAGTCCAAGAAGGGGAGTCTACGAGCAGTACTTC CASSPRRGVYEQYF
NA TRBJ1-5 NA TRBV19 TGTGCCAGTAGTATTTCGTTGGGTGATTTGGGGGCCCAGCATTTT CASSISLGDLGAQHF
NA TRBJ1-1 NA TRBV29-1 TGCAGCGACGGAGGGGGGACTGAAGCTTTCTTT CSDGGGTEAFF
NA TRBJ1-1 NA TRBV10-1 TGCGCCAACTCGACAGGTTTGAACACTGAAGCTTTCTTT CANSTGLNTEAFF
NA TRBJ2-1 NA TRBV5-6 TGTGCCAGCAGCTTCGGGACGGCCTACAATGAGCAGTTCTTC CASSFGTAYNEQFF
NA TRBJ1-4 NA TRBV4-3 TGCGCCAGCAGCCAAGATAGGGCCTCAACTAATGAAAAACTGTTTTTT CASSQDRASTNEKLFF
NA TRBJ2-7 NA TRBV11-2 TGTGCCAGCAGCCACGGGGGACAGCCCCTTGAGCAGTACTTC CASSHGGQPLEQYF
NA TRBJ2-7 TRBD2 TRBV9 TGTGCCAGCAGCGCCACGGGACTAGCGGGTTACGAGCAGTACTTC CASSATGLAGYEQYF
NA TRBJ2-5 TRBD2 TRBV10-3 TGTGCCATCAGTGAGTCAGGGCTAGCGGGAGACTCAGAGACCCAGTACTTC CAISESGLAGDSETQYF
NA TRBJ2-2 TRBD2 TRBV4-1 TGCGCCAGCAGCCTTCTAGCGGGAGGGATCACCGGGGAGCTGTTTTTT CASSLLAGGITGELFF
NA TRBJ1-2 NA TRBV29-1 TGCAGCGTTGAAGATTTGGCCGTATCCGGGACGGATAGCTATGGCTACACCTTC CSVEDLAVSGTDSYGYTF
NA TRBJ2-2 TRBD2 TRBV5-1 TGCGCCAGCAGCTGGTCGAGTAGCGGGCCCACCGGGGAGCTGTTTTTT CASSWSSSGPTGELFF
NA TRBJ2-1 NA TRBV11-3 TGTGCCAGCAGCCCGACAATTTACAATGAGCAGTTCTTC CASSPTIYNEQFF
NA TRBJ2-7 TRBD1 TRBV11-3 TGTGCCAGCAGCTTAGGAGGGACAGGGAGTGACGAGCAGTACTTC CASSLGGTGSDEQYF
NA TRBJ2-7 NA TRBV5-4 TGTGCCAGCAGCGCCGGGGGTGAGCAGTACTTC CASSAGGEQYF
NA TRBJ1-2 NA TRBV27 TGTGCCAGCAGACCAAACTACAGGATTGCTAACTATGGCTACACCTTC CASRPNYRIANYGYTF
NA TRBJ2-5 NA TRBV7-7 TGTGCCAGCAGCTTAGCCCCGACCGGGTTTTCCCCCCAAGAGACCCAGTACTTC CASSLAPTGFSPQETQYF
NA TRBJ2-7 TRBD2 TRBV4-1 TGCGCCAGCACCCTTGCAGGGAGGGTTCGGGACGAGCAGTACTTC CASTLAGRVRDEQYF
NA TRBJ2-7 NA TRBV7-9 TGTGCCAGCAGCTCGACCGCAGGACAGAAAGCCTACGAGCAGTACTTC CASSSTAGQKAYEQYF
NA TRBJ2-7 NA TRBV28 TGTGCCAGCAGTTTCCCAGGGGAAGGCGAGCAGTACTTC CASSFPGEGEQYF
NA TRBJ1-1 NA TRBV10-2 TGCGCCAGCAGAGGGGCCATTAACACTGAAGCTTTCTTT CASRGAINTEAFF
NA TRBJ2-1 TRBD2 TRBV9 TGTGCCAGCAGCGTAGTTGGTAGCGGGCCTCGCTCCTACAATGAGCAGTTCTTC CASSVVGSGPRSYNEQFF
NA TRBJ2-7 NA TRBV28 TGTGCCAGCAGTTTCGAGTTGGACGTTTCAAGCTCCTACGAGCAGTACTTC CASSFELDVSSSYEQYF
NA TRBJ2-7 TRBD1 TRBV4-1 TGCGCCAGCAGCCAAGATTCGGGGACAGGGCACGGGCAGTACTTC CASSQDSGTGHGQYF
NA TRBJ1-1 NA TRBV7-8 TGTGCCAGCAGCTTAGGGACATTGAACACTGAAGCTTTCTTT CASSLGTLNTEAFF
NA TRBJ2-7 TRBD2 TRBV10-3 TGTGCCATCAGTGAGTCCGGGAGGGAGAGGCCCTACGAGCAGTACTTC CAISESGRERPYEQYF
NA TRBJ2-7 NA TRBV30 TGTGCCTTCACACAGGTGGTAGGACCCTACGAGCAGTACTTC CAFTQVVGPYEQYF
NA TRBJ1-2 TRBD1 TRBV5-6 TGTGCCAGCAGCTTTGGGACAGTCCCCTATGGCTACACCTTC CASSFGTVPYGYTF
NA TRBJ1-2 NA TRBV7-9 TGTGCCAGCAGCTTACCGCCCGGGAGGGACTATGGCTACACCTTC CASSLPPGRDYGYTF
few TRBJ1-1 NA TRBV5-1 TGCGCCAGCAGCTTTGCCGGCGGTGAAGCTTTCTTT CASSFAGGEAFF
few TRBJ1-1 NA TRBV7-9 TGTGCCAGCAGCTTAGTCGTCACTGAAGCTTTCTTT CASSLVVTEAFF
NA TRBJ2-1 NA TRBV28 TGTGCCAGCAGTTTATCCTCGGGCGGCAATGAGCAGTTCTTC CASSLSSGGNEQFF
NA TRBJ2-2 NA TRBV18 TGTGCCAGCTCACCTCCGCAGACAGGTTTTGTCGGGGAGCTGTTTTTT CASSPPQTGFVGELFF
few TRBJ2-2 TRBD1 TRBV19 TGTGCCAGTAGTACCTACCCCCGGGACAGCACCGGGGAGCTGTTTTTT CASSTYPRDSTGELFF
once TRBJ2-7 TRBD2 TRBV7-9 TGTGCCAGCAGCTTACTGGCTAGCGGGAGTGCGACCTACGAGCAGTACTTC CASSLLASGSATYEQYF
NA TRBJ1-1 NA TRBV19 TGTGCCAGTTTATTAAGGGAAGGGGTGAACACTGAAGCTTTCTTT CASLLREGVNTEAFF
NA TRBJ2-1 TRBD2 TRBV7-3 TGTGCCAGCAGCTTAGCGGGAGGGGGCAATGAGCAGTTCTTC CASSLAGGGNEQFF
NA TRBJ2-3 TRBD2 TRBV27 TGTGCCAGCAGTTTAACTAGCGGGGCCACAGATACGCAGTATTTT CASSLTSGATDTQYF
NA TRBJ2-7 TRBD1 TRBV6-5 TGTGCCAGCAGTTACATCAGGGGGCCAACACGCGAGCAGTACTTC CASSYIRGPTREQYF
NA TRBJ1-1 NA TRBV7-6 TGTGCCAGCTCTAAGGGTACAGGGCTGAACACTGAAGCTTTCTTT CASSKGTGLNTEAFF
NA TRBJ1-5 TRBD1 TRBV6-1 TGTGCCAGCAGTCCGGACAGGTTAAATCAGCCCCAGCATTTT CASSPDRLNQPQHF